Below are 18 T cell receptor beta chains sequenced from a single sample in a study of blood T cells in healthy people across ages. Next came a second PCR, run for about 6 to 12 cycles, which used a sample-barcoded 5' primer along with a J-beta primer mix. MiXCR, applied by TCRdb to the 5' RACE reads, yields one record per CDR3 protein. The table includes some 1.5 million distinct CDR3 sequences, about 30% detected once. Input material: blood. Receptors were obtained from a woman under 40 in good health.

Points on this clonotype: One base away lies a much larger clone, so this may be a sequencing read error. V gene TRBV20-1 combines with J gene TRBJ2-7; perhaps D is TRBD1 or TRBD2 (6 bases each). This CDR3 comprises 12 residues. CDR1 is DFQATT and CDR2 is SNEGSKA in the germline V gene (reference sequence). Trimming left V 4 bases short and J 2 bases short, with 9 bases between. The CDR3 here is CSAKEGAYEQYF. The CDR3, as DNA: TGCAGTGCTAAGGAGGGGGCCTACGAGCAGTACTTC.

CDR3 in amino acids: CASRRDPSNQPQHF. CDR3 in DNA: TGTGCCAGCAGACGAGATCCCAGCAATCAGCCCCAGCATTTT. The chain recombines TRBV6-5 with TRBJ1-5; D is ambiguous. This CDR3 spans 14 amino acids. Germline CDR1 and CDR2: MNHEY and SVGAGI. V was clipped by 6 bases and J by 1 base, with 10 bases between them.

Notes on this clonotype: A much larger clone sits a single nucleotide away, making a read error possible. J is TRBJ2-1 and V is TRBV29-1, with D possibly matching TRBD2 (5 bases). The end of the DNA fits TRBJ2-7 better, so the J call may be wrong. Germline CDR1 reads SQVTM; CDR2 reads ANQGSEA. CDR3 size: 13 residues. This CDR3 is CSVESDYYNEQYF. In DNA form, the CDR3 reads TGCAGCGTTGAATCCGACTACTACAATGAGCAGTACTTC.

This clonotype was counted between two and nine times. The chain combines TRBV2 with TRBJ2-5, with D unclear. The CDR3 runs 13 residues. Trimming left V 3 bases short and J 5 bases short, with 10 bases between. Germline V CDR1 and CDR2: SNHLY, FYNNEI. The DNA of the CDR3 is TGTGCCAGCAGTGAGACGGAGTTCGAGACCCAGTACTTC. Translating it yields CASSETEFETQYF.

The genes are TRBV20-1 and TRBJ1-1; 8 nucleotides line up with TRBD1. The CDR3 is made up of 14 amino acids. Germline CDR1 DFQATT, CDR2 SNEGSKA (reference sequence). Unmatched junction bases numbered 7, after V lost 5 bases and J lost 2 bases. CDR3 amino acids: CSAQSRGPNTEAFF. CDR3 nucleotide sequence: TGCAGTGCTCAAAGCAGGGGGCCAAACACTGAAGCTTTCTTT.

V usage is TRBV12-3 or TRBV12-4 and J usage is TRBJ2-4; 9 bases agree with TRBD2. The CDR3 spans 13 residues. J lost 9 bases, V lost 6 bases, and 6 bases had no gene match. The CDR3 bases are TGTGCCAGCAGGTCTAGCGGGGAGGGCATTCAGTACTTC. It yields the protein CASRSSGEGIQYF.

In its sample, this clonotype was seen a few times. V and J are TRBV5-1 and TRBJ2-7; TRBD2 matches at 16 bases. Per the germline V gene, CDR1 is SGHRS and CDR2 is YFSETQ. The length of the CDR3 is 17 residues. Trimming removed 4 bases from V and 1 base from J; junction bases left unmatched: 5. The CDR3 coding sequence is TGCGCCAGCAGCCCGGGACTAGCGGGGGGGCAATCCTACGAGCAGTACTTC. Translation: CASSPGLAGGQSYEQYF.

V usage is TRBV12-5 and J usage is TRBJ1-5; D unresolved. CDR1 and CDR2 from the germline V gene are LGHNT and FRNRAP. CDR3 size: 12 residues. V lost 4 bases and J lost 4, with 5 bases in between. The CDR3 DNA follows: TGTGCTAGTGGTTCCTTAAATCAGCCCCAGCATTTT. Translation gives CASGSLNQPQHF.

CDR3 in DNA: TGTGCCAGCAGCCAAGCGGATGGCGCCAATGAGCAGTTCTTC. It specifies CASSQADGANEQFF. V and J are TRBV3-1 and TRBJ2-1; D gene uncertain. Germline CDR1 is LGHDT and CDR2 is YNNKEL (reference sequence). This CDR3 contains 14 residues. The V and J ends lost 1 base and 6 bases respectively, with 10 bases between them.

The chain joins TRBV15 to TRBJ1-5; D call uncertain. The CDR3 sequence is 15 residues long. Germline V gene data show CDR1 as LNHNV and CDR2 as YYDKDF (reference sequence). Trimming removed 0 bases at V and 5 bases at J, with 11 bases between. The CDR3 nucleotides are TGTGCCACCAGCAGAGAGCGTTTGGGAGATCAGCCCCAGCATTTT. Translated: CATSRERLGDQPQHF.

This clonotype was seen repeatedly, ten times or more. CDR3 nucleotide sequence: TGCAGCGTTGTCGGGATGGGTAGCGGTTCAACCTACGAGCAGTACTTC. Its translation is CSVVGMGSGSTYEQYF. This chain uses TRBV29-1 with TRBJ2-7; the D gene is possibly TRBD2 (6 bases). V shed 4 bases and J shed 2 bases, with 21 bases lying between them. Germline V lookup: CDR1 SQVTM, CDR2 ANQGSEA. The CDR3 length is 16 residues.

This clonotype occurred a few times. This chain joins TRBV28 and TRBJ1-5, with TRBD1 as a possible D gene (5 bases). This CDR3 region has 14 residues. V was trimmed by 3 bases and J by 7 bases, leaving 13 bases between them. CDR1 and CDR2 (germline): MDHEN, SYDVKM. For the CDR3, the DNA is TGTGCCAGCAGTTTGTCCCGGGGGTGGCAGCCCCAGCATTTT. It is translated as CASSLSRGWQPQHF.

This clonotype was observed a handful of times. The rearrangement joins TRBV12-5 to TRBJ2-3; D ambiguous. Germline V lookup: CDR1 LGHNT, CDR2 FRNRAP. This CDR3 has 13 amino acids. Trimming cost V 0 bases and J 5 bases, with 6 bases left between them. CDR3 coding DNA: TGTGCTAGTGGTTTGGTACCGGGAGATACGCAGTATTTT. Translating it yields CASGLVPGDTQYF.

Notes on this clonotype: This CDR3 is missing its conserved last phenylalanine or tryptophan, likely due to a read error. The chain is built from TRBV2 and TRBJ2-1; TRBD2 agrees at 8 bases. The CDR3 is 14 amino acids. Germline V lookup: CDR1 SNHLY, CDR2 FYNNEI. The junction had 7 bases not matched to a gene; V was cut back by 9 bases and J by 3 bases. The CDR3 nucleotides are TGTGCCAGTTCCGGGACTAGGAACTACAATGAGCAGTTCGTC. Translated: CASSGTRNYNEQFV.

This sequence joins TRBV15 and TRBJ1-5; 8 positions match TRBD1. The trim removed 3 bases at V and 0 bases at J, leaving 7 bases unmatched. CDR1 LNHNV and CDR2 YYDKDF come from the germline V gene (reference sequence). The CDR3 spans 17 residues. CDR3 sequence: CATSSSMTGASNQPQHF. DNA of the CDR3: TGTGCCACCAGCAGCTCCATGACAGGGGCTAGCAATCAGCCCCAGCATTTT.

This clonotype has just a few counts. The chain has TRBV4-3 and TRBJ2-1, with D uncertain. Germline values: CDR1 LGHNA, CDR2 YSLEER. Trimming removed 0 bases at V and 0 bases at J, with 9 bases between. The CDR3 runs 16 residues. The CDR3 loop reads CASSQDSGGSYNEQFF. The DNA of the CDR3 is TGCGCCAGCAGCCAAGATTCCGGTGGCTCCTACAATGAGCAGTTCTTC.

This clonotype was counted ten times or more. A junction boundary mismatches the germline segment, possibly from a read error. The chain employs TRBV10-2 and TRBJ2-7, with D possibly being TRBD1 or TRBD2 (5 bases each). This CDR3 spans 14 amino acids. Germline assignment: CDR1 WSHSY and CDR2 SAAADI. For the CDR3, the DNA is TGCGCCAGCAGTGGCTCCGGGGCCAGTTACGAGCGGTACTTC. The encoded protein is CASSGSGASYERYF.

The V call is TRBV14, the J call TRBJ2-5; D is unclear. Trimming cost V 1 base and J 4 bases, with 13 bases left between them. Germline V lookup: CDR1 SGHDN, CDR2 FVKESK. This CDR3 spans 15 amino acids. The CDR3 DNA sequence: TGTGCCAGCAGCCAAGGAGGTCTGGCGAGAGAGACCCAGTACTTC. Its protein product is CASSQGGLARETQYF.